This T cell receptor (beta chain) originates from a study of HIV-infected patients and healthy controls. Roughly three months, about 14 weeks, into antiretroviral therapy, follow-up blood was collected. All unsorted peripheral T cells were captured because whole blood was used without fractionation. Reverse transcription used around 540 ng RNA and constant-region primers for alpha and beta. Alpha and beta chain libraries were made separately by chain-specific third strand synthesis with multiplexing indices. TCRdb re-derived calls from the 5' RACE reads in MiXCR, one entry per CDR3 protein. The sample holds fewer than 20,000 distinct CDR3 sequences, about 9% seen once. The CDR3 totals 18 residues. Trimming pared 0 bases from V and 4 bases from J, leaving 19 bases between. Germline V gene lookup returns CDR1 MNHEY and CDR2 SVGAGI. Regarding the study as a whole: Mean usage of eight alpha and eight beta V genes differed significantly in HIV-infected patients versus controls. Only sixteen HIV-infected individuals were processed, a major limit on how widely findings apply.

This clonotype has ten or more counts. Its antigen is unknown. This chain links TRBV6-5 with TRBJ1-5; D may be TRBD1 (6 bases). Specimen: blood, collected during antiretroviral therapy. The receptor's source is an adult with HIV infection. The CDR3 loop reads CASSYSERTEAGNQPQHF. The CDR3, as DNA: TGTGCCAGCAGTTACTCTGAAAGGACAGAGGCCGGAAATCAGCCCCAGCATTTT.